The 30 T cell receptor beta chains in this list originate from one sample, sequenced in a study of OX40 agonist ivuxolimab in advanced cancers. Measured with immunoSEQ multiplex PCR; TCRdb has only the in-frame clones, and not every one. The sample has around 38,000 clones; roughly 82% are singletons. Sequencing was performed on CD4+ or CD8+ T cells sorted from blood, taken in a trial of the OX40 agonist ivuxolimab. These receptors were collected from an adult with an advanced solid tumor such as melanoma, head and neck, liver or kidney cancer.

This chain connects TRBV12-2 to TRBJ2-1; the table names TRBD2, a call not compared with the DNA. TRBV12-2 corresponds to a pseudogene. The CDR3 has 16 residues. The CDR3: CASRLEESKAYNEQFF. The CDR3 DNA reads TGTGCAAGTCGCTTAGAGGAGTCTAAGGCGTACAATGAGCAGTTCTTC.

This rearrangement joins TRBV19 to TRBJ2-1; D is unclear. Trimming removed 5 bases from V and 5 bases from J, with 22 bases in between. Germline CDR1 is LNHDA and CDR2 is SQIVND (reference sequence). The CDR3 has 17 amino acids. In DNA form, the CDR3 reads TGTGCCAGTAGTCCCCTTCTTTGGCGGTCCCCCCACAATGAGCAGTTCTTC. Residues: CASSPLLWRSPHNEQFF.

This clone was seen once. This chain links TRBV5-5 with TRBJ2-1; TRBD1 might be the D (5 bases). The CDR3 runs 13 residues. Per germline, CDR1 SGHKS and CDR2 YYEKEE (reference sequence). Trimming took off 1 base at V and 8 bases at J, with 10 bases between the two ends. The DNA of the CDR3 is TGTGCCAGCAGCTTGTTACCCAGGGATGAGCAGTTCTTC. Its translation is CASSLLPRDEQFF.

This chain connects TRBV7-8 to TRBJ2-7; 8 nucleotides align to TRBD1. Germline V gene lookup returns CDR1 SGHVS and CDR2 FQNEAQ. The CDR3 totals 15 residues. Trimming cost V 7 bases and J 2 bases; bases outside gene matches: 10. The CDR3, as DNA: TGTGCCAGCAAAAATGGGACAGGTCAGGCCTACGAGCAGTACTTC. It is translated as CASKNGTGQAYEQYF.

The gene calls are TRBV11-2 and TRBJ2-1, with a weak D call TRBD2 (5 bases). The CDR3 consists of 15 residues. The germline V gene encodes CDR1 SGHAT and CDR2 FQNNGV. The V end lost 5 bases, the J end lost 0 bases, and 11 bases lay between the germline ends. CDR3 DNA sequence: TGTGCCAGCAGCCTAAGCGGCTTCTCCTACAATGAGCAGTTCTTC. It yields the protein CASSLSGFSYNEQFF.

The chain recombines TRBV9 with TRBJ2-1, with unresolved D. Trimming removed 3 bases from V and 2 bases from J, with 21 bases in between. There are 18 residues in the CDR3. From germline, CDR1 is SGDLS and CDR2 YYNGEE. The DNA for the CDR3 is TGTGCCAGCAGCGATCCTTTGGTTCGGCCTGACCCCTACAATGAGCAGTTCTTC. The encoded protein is CASSDPLVRPDPYNEQFF. Full variable domain (rest looked up from reference TRBV9 and TRBJ2-1): DSGVTQTPKHLITATGQRVTLRCSPRSGDLSVYWYQQSLDQGLQFLIQYYNGEERAKGNILERFSAQQFPDLHSELNLSSLELGDSALYFCASSDPLVRPDPYNEQFFGPGTRLTVL.

The chain couples TRBV5-1 to TRBJ1-6; TRBD1 aligns across 9 bases. V lost 0 bases and J lost 9; bases outside the gene matches: 4. This CDR3 is built from 15 residues. Germline V gene data show CDR1 as SGHRS and CDR2 as YFSETQ. CDR3 loop: CASSLGGQGSSPLHF. CDR3 DNA sequence: TGCGCCAGCAGCTTGGGAGGACAGGGGAGTTCACCCCTCCACTTT. Filled out from reference TRBV5-1 and TRBJ1-6, the complete variable domain reads KAGVTQTPRYLIKTRGQQVTLSCSPISGHRSVSWYQQTPGQGLQFLFEYFSETQRNKGNFPGRFSGRQFSNSRSEMNVSTLELGDSALYLCASSLGGQGSSPLHFGNGTRLTVT.

The V and J genes are TRBV5-1 and TRBJ2-5; possibly TRBD1 for D (6 bases). V lost 1 base, J lost 4 bases, and 17 bases lay in between. The germline CDR1 and CDR2 sequences are SGHRS and YFSETQ. The CDR3 contains 16 residues. CDR3 bases: TGCGCCAGCAGCTTGTCAGCATTACAGGGCGGAGAGACCCAGTACTTC. Its protein is CASSLSALQGGETQYF.

This chain connects TRBV7-2 to TRBJ2-1, with no clear D. Trimming removed 5 bases from V and 6 bases from J, with 14 bases in between. The CDR3 runs 14 residues. In germline, CDR1 is SGHTA, CDR2 FQGNSA. This CDR3 reads CASSPATRFNEQFF. The CDR3 DNA reads as TGTGCCAGCAGCCCCGCGACTCGGTTCAATGAGCAGTTCTTC.

This chain links TRBV19 with TRBJ1-4, with no clear D. V lost 6 bases to trimming and J lost 2 bases, with 7 bases between them. The CDR3 is 13 residues long. Germline-derived CDR1 and CDR2 are LNHDA and SQIVND (reference sequence). In DNA form, the CDR3 reads TGTGCCAGTAGGCCTTTTACTAATGAAAAACTGTTTTTT. Translated, it gives CASRPFTNEKLFF.

V and J are TRBV7-4 and TRBJ2-7; 10 bases fit TRBD2. Trimming removed 1 base from V and 7 bases from J; junction bases left unmatched: 16. The CDR3 contains 18 residues. In germline, CDR1 is SGHVT, CDR2 SQSDAQ. The CDR3 DNA follows: TGTGCCAGCAGCTTAGTGCATACGGGGAGCGGGAGGGCCGCGGAGCAGTACTTC. Amino acid sequence: CASSLVHTGSGRAAEQYF.

The chain has TRBV2 and TRBJ2-1; TRBD2 is a possible D gene (5 bases). In germline, CDR1 is SNHLY, CDR2 FYNNEI. This CDR3 comprises 13 residues. V was clipped by 1 base and J by 8 bases, with 9 bases between them. CDR3 region: CASSEVGKYEQFF. The DNA of the CDR3 is TGTGCCAGCAGTGAAGTCGGGAAGTATGAGCAGTTCTTC.

In its sample, this clone was seen a few times. The J gene is TRBJ1-6, the V gene TRBV12-5; 7 bases match TRBD1. With 6 bases clipped from V and 0 bases from J, the junction kept 8 bases outside the gene matches. Per the germline V gene, CDR1 is LGHNT and CDR2 is FRNRAP. The CDR3 runs 17 residues. The DNA for the CDR3 is TGTGCTAGTGGCCAAACAGGGGCGAGCTCCTATAATTCACCCCTCCACTTT. Translation gives CASGQTGASSYNSPLHF.

There are a few counts of this clone. The chain joins TRBV2 to TRBJ2-1, with 9 bases aligning to TRBD1. V shed 6 bases, J shed 6 bases, and the junction held 9 bases outside the gene matches. Germline V gene lookup returns CDR1 SNHLY and CDR2 FYNNEI. The CDR3 spans 15 residues. CDR3 in DNA: TGTGCCAGCAGCCCCGGGACAGGGTGGCGCAATGAGCAGTTCTTC. It yields the protein CASSPGTGWRNEQFF.

The chain uses TRBV27 and TRBJ2-1; perhaps TRBD2 as D (5 bases). The germline gives CDR1 MNHEY, CDR2 SMNVEV (reference sequence). Between the trimmed V and J ends, which lost 6 bases and 0 bases, there was a span of 9 bases. The CDR3 length is 14 residues. The CDR3 is CASRPSGSYNEQFF. The DNA for the CDR3 is TGTGCCAGCAGGCCCAGCGGCTCCTACAATGAGCAGTTCTTC.

This sequence joins TRBV5-5 and TRBJ2-1; TRBD2 matches at 14 bases. Losses at the gene ends were 3 bases for V and 8 bases for J; bases not matched to a gene: 1. CDR3 length: 14 amino acids. Germline V lookup: CDR1 SGHKS, CDR2 YYEKEE (reference sequence). The CDR3 spells CASSSGLAGDEQFF. The DNA for the CDR3 is TGTGCCAGCAGCTCGGGACTAGCGGGAGATGAGCAGTTCTTC.

V usage is TRBV4-3 and J usage is TRBJ2-4, with D possibly matching TRBD1 (6 bases). CDR3 size: 16 residues. The germline CDR1 and CDR2 sequences are LGHNA and YSLEER. V was clipped by 3 bases and J by 10 bases, with 22 bases between them. CDR3 nucleotides: TGCGCCAGCAGCCAGCTAACAGGGCTTGGGCTTGGGATTCAGTACTTC. Its translation: CASSQLTGLGLGIQYF.

The chain combines TRBV19 with TRBJ2-6; D not resolved. Germline loops: CDR1 LNHDA, CDR2 SQIVND (reference sequence). The CDR3 consists of 17 residues. The V gene lost 5 bases and the J gene lost 0 bases, with 14 bases spanning the gap. For the CDR3, the DNA is TGTGCCAGTAGTGAGTTACGGTCTCTCTCTGGGGCCAACGTCCTGACTTTC. Encoded protein: CASSELRSLSGANVLTF.

The gene calls are TRBV5-4 and TRBJ2-1; D might be TRBD2 (6 bases). The length of the CDR3 is 13 residues. V was pared by 2 bases and J by 5 bases, with 8 bases between. CDR1 is SGHNT, CDR2 YYREEE, per germline (reference sequence). The CDR3 bases are TGTGCCAGCAGCTTTCCTAGCGACAATGAGCAGTTCTTC. Translation: CASSFPSDNEQFF.

CDR3 coding DNA: TGTGCCAGCAGTGAACGGGACAGTTTTTTCGATGAGCAGTTCTTC. Protein sequence: CASSERDSFFDEQFF. The genes are TRBV6-1 and TRBJ2-1; 7 positions agree with TRBD1. J was trimmed by 8 bases and V by 2 bases; bases with no gene match: 9. The CDR3 is made up of 15 amino acids. Looked up from germline, CDR1 is MNHNS and CDR2 is SASEGT.

This clone was seen a handful of times. CDR3 nucleotides: TGTGCCAGTAGTACGGGACAGATATCCAATCAGCCCCAGCATTTT. It codes for CASSTGQISNQPQHF. The rearrangement uses TRBV19 and TRBJ1-5, with 7 positions matching TRBD1. This CDR3 is 15 amino acids long. CDR1 and CDR2 from the germline V gene are LNHDA and SQIVND (reference sequence). V lost 4 bases, J lost 3 bases, and 6 bases stayed unmatched. Combining the CDR3 with reference TRBV19 and TRBJ1-5 gives the whole variable domain DGGITQSPKYLFRKEGQNVTLSCEQNLNHDAMYWYRQDPGQGLRLIYYSQIVNDFQKGDIAEGYSVSREKKESFPLTVTSAQKNPTAFYLCASSTGQISNQPQHFGDGTRLSIL.

V gene TRBV10-3 combines with J gene TRBJ1-2; tentatively, D is TRBD1 (6 bases). V lost 8 bases and J lost 0, with 10 bases in between. The germline V gene encodes CDR1 ENHRY and CDR2 SYGVKD. The CDR3 runs to 13 residues. The CDR3 DNA is TGTGCCATCCGGGACAAAACTAACTATGGCTACACCTTC. This encodes CAIRDKTNYGYTF.

The chain employs TRBV19 and TRBJ1-5; TRBD1 aligns across 9 bases. Germline V gene lookup returns CDR1 LNHDA and CDR2 SQIVND (reference sequence). The CDR3 extends over 15 amino acids. Trimming cost V 5 bases and J 4 bases; bases outside gene matches: 6. This CDR3 is CASSLGTGTNQPQHF. CDR3 bases: TGTGCCAGTAGTCTCGGGACAGGGACGAATCAGCCCCAGCATTTT.

V and J are TRBV20-1 and TRBJ2-5; D call uncertain. V was cut by 6 bases and J by 4 bases, with 9 bases left in between. This CDR3 contains 11 residues. The germline V gene has CDR1 DFQATT and CDR2 SNEGSKA (reference sequence). The CDR3 nucleotides read TGCAGTGCCCAGAACGGAGAGACCCAGTACTTC. Its protein is CSAQNGETQYF.

The rearrangement uses TRBV7-2 and TRBJ2-4; D unclear. Germline CDR1 reads SGHTA; CDR2 reads FQGNSA. Trimming cost V 3 bases and J 6 bases, with 12 bases left between them. The CDR3 loop spans 14 amino acids. Here the CDR3 DNA reads TGTGCCAGCAGCTTCGGACCGGCCGCAAACATTCAGTACTTC. Translation gives CASSFGPAANIQYF.

The rearrangement links TRBV5-4 to TRBJ2-1; 14 nucleotides match TRBD2. The germline gives CDR1 SGHNT, CDR2 YYREEE (reference sequence). The CDR3 runs to 17 residues. Trimming removed 4 bases from V and 6 bases from J; junction bases left unmatched: 9. The DNA for the CDR3 is TGTGCCAGCAGCCCGGGAGGGACTAGCGGGAGACCCAATGAGCAGTTCTTC. Its translation is CASSPGGTSGRPNEQFF.

This clone showed up just once. The genes are TRBV10-3 and TRBJ2-1; no definite D call. Trimming removed 8 bases from V and 5 bases from J, with 13 bases in between. This CDR3 region has 13 residues. Germline CDR1 and CDR2: ENHRY and SYGVKD. This CDR3 is CAIGVSGNNEQFF. The CDR3, as DNA: TGTGCCATCGGGGTTAGTGGAAACAATGAGCAGTTCTTC.

This chain connects TRBV7-8 to TRBJ2-7, with 10 bases lining up with TRBD1. There are 15 residues in the CDR3. Trimming took 2 bases from V and 2 from J; bases not matched to a gene: 3. Germline V lookup: CDR1 SGHVS, CDR2 FQNEAQ. The CDR3 region is CASSLRQGATYEQYF. CDR3 DNA: TGTGCCAGCAGCTTACGACAGGGGGCGACCTACGAGCAGTACTTC.

This chain connects TRBV10-2 to TRBJ2-3; possibly TRBD2 for D (6 bases). V was clipped by 10 bases and J by 5 bases, with 16 bases between them. Germline V gives CDR1 WSHSY, CDR2 SAAADI. The CDR3 runs to 13 residues. The CDR3 region has the DNA TGCGCCACCAGAAACGGGGGAGGAGATACGCAGTATTTT. Amino acid sequence: CATRNGGGDTQYF.

The J gene is TRBJ2-7, the V gene TRBV5-4, with a weak D call TRBD2 (6 bases). This CDR3 comprises 12 residues. V was shortened by 4 bases and J by 4 bases, with 9 bases between the two germline ends. Germline CDR1 is SGHNT and CDR2 is YYREEE (reference sequence). The CDR3 sequence is CASSADYYEQYF. The DNA of the CDR3 is TGTGCCAGCAGCGCGGACTATTACGAGCAGTACTTC.